The 25 T cell receptor beta chains listed next were all sequenced from one sample in a study of human T cells and chemical hapten exposure. TCRdb independently ran MiXCR on the RACE reads; one entry per CDR3 protein. The sample has some 380,000 distinct CDR3 sequences, about 4.4% seen once; the top ten hold approximately 2.5%. The time point is: patch test 1, 2 weeks after DPC sensitization. The treatment denotes: therapeutic diphenylcyclopropenone sensitization with weekly scalp DPC. Sequenced here: whole blood, sampled in connection with sensitization to the hapten diphenylcyclopropenone (DPC). These receptors came from a woman aged 45-59 years with alopecia areata. Some clones in this sample may be carry-over from other donors' samples.

This clonotype was counted many times. V and J are TRBV30 and TRBJ2-2; D unresolved. The V gene's germline CDR1 is GTSNPN and CDR2 SVGIG (reference sequence). This CDR3 region has 11 residues. V shed 1 base and J shed 6 bases, with 3 bases lying between them. This CDR3 reads CAWSAAGELFF. Written as DNA, the CDR3 is TGTGCCTGGAGTGCCGCCGGGGAGCTGTTTTTT.

This clonotype was detected many times. The chain has TRBV28 and TRBJ1-1, with 9 bases identical to TRBD1. The CDR3 is 16 residues long. Per germline, CDR1 MDHEN and CDR2 SYDVKM. Trimming took 4 bases from V and 0 from J; bases not matched to a gene: 6. The CDR3 region is CASSSSGTGMNTEAFF. The DNA for the CDR3 is TGTGCCAGCAGTTCCTCCGGGACAGGGATGAACACTGAAGCTTTCTTT.

Many counts were recorded for this clonotype. The chain combines TRBV12-3 or TRBV12-4 with TRBJ2-1; D possibly matches TRBD1 or TRBD2 (5 bases each). CDR3 length equals 11 residues. The V gene lost 7 bases and the J gene lost 8 bases, with 9 bases spanning the gap. CDR3 in amino acids: CASTLGDEQFF. The CDR3 bases are TGTGCCAGCACTCTGGGGGATGAGCAGTTCTTC.

This clonotype was counted ten times or more. V is TRBV6-5 and J is TRBJ2-7, with unresolved D. This CDR3 comprises 14 residues. Trimming left V 2 bases short and J 6 bases short, with 14 bases between. Germline V gene sequence: CDR1 MNHEY, CDR2 SVGAGI. CDR3 loop: CASSYQRIVGEQYF. CDR3 DNA: TGTGCCAGCAGTTACCAACGGATCGTGGGCGAGCAGTACTTC.

This rearrangement joins TRBV12-3 or TRBV12-4 to TRBJ2-6, with D unresolved. Trimming shortened V by 7 bases and J by 3 bases, and 13 bases separated the two germline ends. The CDR3 spans 15 residues. The CDR3 DNA reads TGTGCCAGCACCTATAAGGTGTTTGGGGCCAACGTCCTGACTTTC. Amino acid sequence: CASTYKVFGANVLTF.

This clonotype was recorded at least ten times. This chain uses TRBV5-6 with TRBJ2-2, with D perhaps given as TRBD1 or TRBD2 (6 bases each). Germline V lookup: CDR1 SGHDT, CDR2 YYEEEE. The length of the CDR3 is 15 residues. Trimming stripped 4 bases from V and 3 bases from J, with 13 bases between. Here the CDR3 reads CASSRRGGHTGELFF. The CDR3 coding sequence is TGTGCCAGCAGCCGGCGTGGGGGGCACACCGGGGAGCTGTTTTTT.

As for this clonotype: This may arise from a read error, as a much more abundant clone is one base away. This sequence joins TRBV3-1 and TRBJ2-7; a weak D match, TRBD2 (6 bases). The J call is in doubt because the DNA end fits TRBJ2-1 better. Germline V gene sequence: CDR1 LGHDT, CDR2 YNNKEL (reference sequence). CDR3 length: 16 residues. The CDR3 loop reads CASSQDGGTGAYEQFF. As DNA, the CDR3 is TGTGCCAGCAGCCAAGATGGTGGGACGGGAGCCTACGAGCAGTTCTTC.

This clonotype was detected ten times or more. This chain links TRBV6-2 or TRBV6-3 with TRBJ1-2; unclear D gene. The V gene's germline CDR1 is MNHEY and CDR2 SVGEGT. Trimming pared 4 bases from V and 8 bases from J, leaving 8 bases between. The CDR3 consists of 11 residues. The CDR3 here is CASSSHTGYTF. The CDR3 nucleotides read TGTGCCAGCAGTTCGCACACCGGCTACACCTTC.

CDR3 sequence reads: CASSSTGTNNSPLHF. The CDR3 coding sequence is TGCGCCAGCAGCTCCACCGGGACAAACAATTCACCCCTCCACTTT. This rearrangement joins TRBV5-1 to TRBJ1-6; perhaps TRBD1 as D (6 bases). This CDR3 is 15 amino acids long. The germline V gene has CDR1 SGHRS and CDR2 YFSETQ. The V end was cut by 3 bases, the J end by 7 bases, with 14 bases between.

This clonotype was found a few times. This chain joins TRBV27 and TRBJ2-3; D may be TRBD1 or TRBD2 (5 bases each). CDR1 is MNHEY, CDR2 SMNVEV, per germline (reference sequence). CDR3 length: 15 residues. The V gene lost 3 bases and the J gene lost 7 bases, with 17 bases spanning the gap. The CDR3 protein is CASSFLPRGPNTQYF. As DNA, the CDR3 is TGTGCCAGCAGTTTTTTACCCCGGGGACCTAATACGCAGTATTTT.

This clonotype has at least ten counts. This chain joins TRBV28 and TRBJ1-1; no firm D call. Germline assignment: CDR1 MDHEN and CDR2 SYDVKM. Trimming shortened V by 3 bases and J by 0 bases, and 11 bases separated the two germline ends. The CDR3 spans 15 residues. CDR3 sequence (DNA): TGTGCCAGCAGTTTGGTAGTAGAGGTGAACACTGAAGCTTTCTTT. Its translation: CASSLVVEVNTEAFF.

A few counts support this clonotype. The V gene is TRBV29-1, the J gene TRBJ2-7, with a weak D call TRBD1 (5 bases). The CDR3 totals 12 residues. Trimming left V 6 bases short and J 7 bases short, with 16 bases between. The germline CDR1 and CDR2 sequences are SQVTM and ANQGSEA. CDR3 DNA sequence: TGCAGCGTGGCATCGGTGGGGCAGGAGCAGTACTTC. This codes for CSVASVGQEQYF.

This clonotype came up a few times. The chain joins TRBV20-1 to TRBJ1-1, with 9 bases matching TRBD1. J was trimmed by 12 bases and V by 5 bases; bases with no gene match: 13. The germline V gene encodes CDR1 DFQATT and CDR2 SNEGSKA (reference sequence). CDR3 length: 13 amino acids. The CDR3 region is CSAPRVQGAGTFF. The CDR3 DNA reads as TGCAGTGCTCCGAGGGTACAGGGGGCCGGGACTTTCTTT.

This clonotype has more than one count but fewer than ten. V is TRBV9 and J is TRBJ2-3; TRBD2 matches 8 bases. Germline CDR1 reads SGDLS; CDR2 reads YYNGEE. The CDR3 has 16 amino acids. After removal of 3 bases from V and 2 bases from J, the junction contained 8 bases not matched to a gene. As DNA, the CDR3 is TGTGCCAGCAGCGGACTGGCGGGAGGCCACACAGATACGCAGTATTTT. Its translation: CASSGLAGGHTDTQYF.

This clonotype was counted between two and nine times. V gene TRBV5-6 combines with J gene TRBJ1-5, with a possible D match to TRBD1 (5 bases). Per the germline V gene, CDR1 is SGHDT and CDR2 is YYEEEE. Trimming shortened V by 4 bases and J by 3 bases, and 14 bases separated the two germline ends. The CDR3 sequence is 15 residues long. For the CDR3, the DNA is TGTGCCAGCAGCGCAGCGGGACGTTTCAATCAGCCCCAGCATTTT. It translates to CASSAAGRFNQPQHF.

This clonotype has at least ten counts. The chain has TRBV10-3 and TRBJ1-3; D may be TRBD1 (5 bases). Germline lookup yields CDR1 ENHRY and CDR2 SYGVKD. This CDR3 has 17 residues. V lost 0 bases and J 2 bases, leaving 14 bases between the germline ends. The CDR3 protein is CAISESMGRGTGNTIYF. The DNA of the CDR3 is TGTGCCATCAGTGAGTCGATGGGACGGGGAACTGGAAACACCATATATTTT.

The chain employs TRBV6-1 and TRBJ2-7, with D maybe TRBD1 (5 bases). This CDR3 has 14 amino acids. The V end was cut by 4 bases, the J end by 7 bases, with 17 bases between. Per germline, CDR1 MNHNS and CDR2 SASEGT. The CDR3 DNA reads as TGTGCCAGCAGTGTCCGATGGGCGCCAGGGGAGCAGTACTTC. Residues: CASSVRWAPGEQYF.

This chain connects TRBV6-6 to TRBJ2-5, with D tentatively TRBD2 (7 bases). The CDR3 is 17 residues long. Deletions cut 0 bases from V and 2 bases from J, with 16 bases between. Germline-derived CDR1 and CDR2 are MNHNY and SVGAGI (reference sequence). This CDR3 is CASSYSTRGAEQETQYF. The CDR3 bases are TGTGCCAGCAGTTACTCGACCCGGGGGGCCGAACAAGAGACCCAGTACTTC.

As to this clonotype: An end of the junction does not agree with germline; a read error may underlie this. The rearrangement uses TRBV29-1 and TRBJ2-3; D uncertain. This CDR3 spans 16 amino acids. Per the germline V gene, CDR1 is SQVTM and CDR2 is ANQGSEA. CDR3 protein: CSVEAGISVPTDTQYF. The CDR3 region has the DNA TGCAGCGTCGAAGCCGGTATCTCGGTCCCCACAGATACGCAGTATTTT.

This clonotype was counted at least ten times. The rearrangement links TRBV7-2 to TRBJ2-3; 14 bases align to TRBD2. The CDR3 length is 18 residues. With 5 bases clipped from V and 1 base from J, the junction kept 8 bases outside the gene matches. The germline V gene has CDR1 SGHTA and CDR2 FQGNSA. CDR3 amino acids: CASSPRLAGGPRTDTQYF. The CDR3 DNA reads TGTGCCAGCAGCCCCAGACTAGCGGGGGGGCCGCGCACAGATACGCAGTATTTT. Together with reference TRBV7-2 and TRBJ2-3, the CDR3 gives the full variable domain: GAGVSQSPSNKVTEKGKDVELRCDPISGHTALYWYRQSLGQGLEFLIYFQGNSAPDKSGLPSDRFSAERTGGSVSTLTIQRTQQEDSAVYLCASSPRLAGGPRTDTQYFGPGTRLTVL.

This clonotype has just a few counts. The chain carries TRBV6-2 or TRBV6-3 and TRBJ2-3; tentative D call: TRBD2 (5 bases). The V end lost 0 bases, the J end lost 4 bases, and 11 bases lay between the germline ends. Germline CDR1 reads MNHEY; CDR2 reads SVGEGT. The CDR3 sequence is 15 residues long. The chain's CDR3 is CASSYSGSAADTQYF. CDR3 nucleotide sequence: TGTGCCAGCAGTTACTCGGGTAGCGCGGCAGATACGCAGTATTTT.

The chain has TRBV30 and TRBJ1-1, with no clear D. The ends were cut back, 6 bases at V and 0 bases at J, with 20 bases in the middle. This CDR3 has 16 residues. From germline, CDR1 is GTSNPN and CDR2 SVGIG (reference sequence). CDR3 nucleotides: TGTGCCTGTGAAGGGAAGGCCCTTAACATGAACACTGAAGCTTTCTTT. This codes for CACEGKALNMNTEAFF.

This clonotype was picked up a small number of times. This chain connects TRBV5-6 to TRBJ1-2; TRBD1 might be the D (6 bases). Per germline, CDR1 SGHDT and CDR2 YYEEEE. This CDR3 is built from 14 residues. V was trimmed by 4 bases and J by 5 bases, leaving 15 bases between them. The CDR3 region is CASSADSLPYGYTF. CDR3 bases: TGTGCCAGCAGCGCGGACAGTTTACCATATGGCTACACCTTC.

Ten or more counts support this clonotype. The rearrangement joins TRBV28 to TRBJ2-7; TRBD1 is a possible D gene (5 bases). The CDR3 has 13 amino acids. Germline CDR1 MDHEN, CDR2 SYDVKM. V was trimmed by 4 bases and J by 3 bases, leaving 10 bases between them. In DNA, the CDR3 is TGTGCCAGCAGTTCGATCAGGGACTACGAGCAGTACTTC. Translation: CASSSIRDYEQYF.

The chain recombines TRBV28 with TRBJ2-1, with 7 bases lining up with TRBD2. This CDR3 spans 14 amino acids. The germline V gene encodes CDR1 MDHEN and CDR2 SYDVKM. V shed 6 bases and J 6 bases; nucleotides not matched to a gene: 8. The CDR3 DNA sequence: TGTGCCAGCAGCCGGGGACTACAAGGCAATGAGCAGTTCTTC. Its protein is CASSRGLQGNEQFF. Filled out from reference TRBV28 and TRBJ2-1, the complete variable domain reads DVKVTQSSRYLVKRTGEKVFLECVQDMDHENMFWYRQDPGLGLRLIYFSYDVKMKEKGDIPEGYSVSREKKERFSLILESASTNQTSMYLCASSRGLQGNEQFFGPGTRLTVL.